A selection of T cell receptor beta chains follows, all from one sample in a study of PD-1 blockade in classical Hodgkin lymphoma. The table came from immunoSEQ multiplex PCR; TCRdb's copy has only in-frame clones and leaves some out. Here the sample spans roughly 64,000 clones, roughly 92% being singletons. Sequencing used peripheral blood mononuclear cells (PBMCs), obtained before the fourth cycle of nivolumab. These receptors were collected from a human donor with classical Hodgkin lymphoma. CDR3s include the opening cysteine and the closing phenylalanine or tryptophan. Clone size is given for some rows only: seen once, a few or many times, or a class if the clone is expanded.

j_call clone_size v_call cdr3_aa
TRBJ2-7 . TRBV28 CASSFRGLRNEQYF
TRBJ1-3 few TRBV15 CATSRVGGAGNTIYF
TRBJ2-3 . TRBV5-1 CASSRTGATDTQYF
TRBJ2-7 . TRBV2 CASSVGGSAYEQYF
TRBJ2-7 . TRBV4-1 CASSQGDLLAGEDEQYF
TRBJ1-1 . TRBV9 CASSPSLFRSGKAEAFF
TRBJ1-4 . TRBV7-8 CASSLEWTVNEKLFF
TRBJ1-3 . TRBV4-1 CASSQDGAGNTIYF
TRBJ2-1 . TRBV11-2 CASSLSSYNEQFF
TRBJ1-6 . TRBV21-1 CASSGPGDNSPLHF
TRBJ2-2 . TRBV28 CASKRGGTGELFF
TRBJ1-2 . TRBV9 CASSVGGQGALNYGYTF
TRBJ1-1 . TRBV5-4 CASSYGIPVNTEAFF
TRBJ2-1 . TRBV4-1 CASSQAPSLANEQFF
TRBJ2-5 . TRBV23-1 CASSQSPRQGSNRQETQYF
TRBJ2-2 . TRBV7-8 CASSPGTANTGELFF
TRBJ1-2 once TRBV6-6 CASSYGRKDYGYTF
TRBJ2-3 . TRBV11-1 CASSLALDRGTDTQYF